The present entry profiles one TCR beta chain with its context. Its cognate antigen is unknown. Germline CDR1 and CDR2: SGHTA and FQGNSA. The germline V and J ends were trimmed by 5 bases and 8 bases, with 15 bases remaining between them. This CDR3 has 14 amino acids. Single viable CD3+CD4+CD8-CD45RO+ cells were sorted as the memory CD4+ T cells. CMV serostatus came from serum IgG against pp150, pp28, p38, p52. After thawing, CD4+ T cells were positively selected. Some clones are missing from TCRdb's copy, which holds only in-frame ones; the method was immunoSEQ multiplex PCR. The sample yields some 41,000 clones, less than 80% seen once. This sample stems from a study of memory CD4+ T cells and cytomegalovirus serostatus. Study as a whole: This sample comes from healthy Belgian adults, eight to ten CMV seropositive, approximately 23 seronegative. The study, taken as a whole, reports: Suggested: most of the CMV-linked TCR signature lies in CD4+ memory cells.

The origin of this receptor is an adult in good health and CMV-seronegative. Sequencing was performed on memory CD4+ T cells from blood. The chain is built from TRBV7-2 and TRBJ1-4; perhaps TRBD1 as D (5 bases). CDR3 in amino acids: CASSSPEGREKLFF. The CDR3 coding sequence is TGTGCCAGCAGCAGCCCCGAGGGGCGGGAAAAACTGTTTTTT.